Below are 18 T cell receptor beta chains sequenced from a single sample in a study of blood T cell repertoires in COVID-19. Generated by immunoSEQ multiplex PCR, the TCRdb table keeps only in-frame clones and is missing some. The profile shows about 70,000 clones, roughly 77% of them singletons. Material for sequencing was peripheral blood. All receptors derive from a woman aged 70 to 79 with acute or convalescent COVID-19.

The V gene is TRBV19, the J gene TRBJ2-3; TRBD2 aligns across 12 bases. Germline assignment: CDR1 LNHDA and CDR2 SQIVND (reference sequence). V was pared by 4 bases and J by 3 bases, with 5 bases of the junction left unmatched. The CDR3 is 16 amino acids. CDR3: CASSTPLAGGTDTQYF. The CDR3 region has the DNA TGTGCCAGTAGTACTCCACTAGCGGGAGGAACAGATACGCAGTATTTT.

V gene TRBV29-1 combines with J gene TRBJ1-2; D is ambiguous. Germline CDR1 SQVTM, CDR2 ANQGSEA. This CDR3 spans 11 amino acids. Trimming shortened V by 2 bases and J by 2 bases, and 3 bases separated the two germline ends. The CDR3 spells CSVESNYGYTF. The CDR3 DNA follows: TGCAGCGTTGAATCGAACTATGGCTACACCTTC. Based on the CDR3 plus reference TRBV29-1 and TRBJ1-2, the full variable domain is SAVISQKPSRDICQRGTSLTIQCQVDSQVTMMFWYRQQPGQSLTLIATANQGSEATYESGFVIDKFPISRPNLTFSTLTVSNMSPEDSSIYLCSVESNYGYTFGSGTRLTVV.

CDR3 bases: TGTGCCAGCAGCTTAGGAACTGGTCGGGCTTTCTTT. Translated, it gives CASSLGTGRAFF. This sequence joins TRBV11-2 and TRBJ1-1; the D is unclear. V lost 1 base to trimming and J lost 11 bases, with 11 bases between them. This CDR3 is 12 amino acids long. From germline, CDR1 is SGHAT and CDR2 FQNNGV. Full variable domain (rest looked up from reference TRBV11-2 and TRBJ1-1): EAGVAQSPRYKIIEKRQSVAFWCNPISGHATLYWYQQILGQGPKLLIQFQNNGVVDDSQLPKDRFSAERLKGVDSTLKIQPAKLEDSAVYLCASSLGTGRAFFGQGTRLTVV.

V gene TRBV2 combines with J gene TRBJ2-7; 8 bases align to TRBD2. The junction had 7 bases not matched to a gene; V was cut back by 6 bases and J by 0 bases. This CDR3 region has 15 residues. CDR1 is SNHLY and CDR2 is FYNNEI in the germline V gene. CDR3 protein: CASRLAGSSSYEQYF. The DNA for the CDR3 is TGTGCCAGCAGATTAGCGGGGTCTAGCTCCTACGAGCAGTACTTC.

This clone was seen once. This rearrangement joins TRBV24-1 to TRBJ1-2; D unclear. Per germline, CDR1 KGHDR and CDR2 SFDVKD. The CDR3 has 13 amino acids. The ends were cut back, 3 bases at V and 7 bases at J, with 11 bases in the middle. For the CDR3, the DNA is TGTGCCACCAGTGATCTCTTACTTGGTGGCTACACCTTC. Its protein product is CATSDLLLGGYTF.

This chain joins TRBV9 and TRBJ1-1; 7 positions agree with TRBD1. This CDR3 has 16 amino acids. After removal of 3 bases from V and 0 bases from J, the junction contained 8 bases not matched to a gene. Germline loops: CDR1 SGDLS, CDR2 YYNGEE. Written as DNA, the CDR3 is TGTGCCAGCAGCGGAAACGCGCAGGGGGTGAACACTGAAGCTTTCTTT. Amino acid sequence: CASSGNAQGVNTEAFF.

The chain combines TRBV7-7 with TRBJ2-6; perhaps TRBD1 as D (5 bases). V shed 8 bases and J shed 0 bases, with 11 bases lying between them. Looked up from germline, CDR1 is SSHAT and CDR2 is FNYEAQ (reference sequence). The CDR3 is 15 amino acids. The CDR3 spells CASGLDSSGANVLTF. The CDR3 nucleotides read TGTGCCAGCGGCCTCGACAGCTCTGGGGCCAACGTCCTGACTTTC. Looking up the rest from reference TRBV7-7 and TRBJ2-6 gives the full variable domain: GAGVSQSPRYKVTKRGQDVTLRCDPISSHATLYWYQQALGQGPEFLTYFNYEAQPDKSGLPSDRFSAERPEGSISTLTIQRTEQRDSAMYRCASGLDSSGANVLTFGAGSRLTVL.

The CDR3 sequence: CAWSKTDYRDSLYEQYF. The CDR3 coding sequence is TGTGCCTGGAGTAAGACCGATTACCGGGACAGCCTCTACGAGCAGTACTTC. The rearrangement uses TRBV30 and TRBJ2-7; 7 nucleotides agree with TRBD1. CDR1 is GTSNPN and CDR2 is SVGIG in the germline V gene (reference sequence). This CDR3 has 17 amino acids. The J segment lost 3 bases and the V segment lost 2 bases, leaving 16 bases of the junction unmatched.

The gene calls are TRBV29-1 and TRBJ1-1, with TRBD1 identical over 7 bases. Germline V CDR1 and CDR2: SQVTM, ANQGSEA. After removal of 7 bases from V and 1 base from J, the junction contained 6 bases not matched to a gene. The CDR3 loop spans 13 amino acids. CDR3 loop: CSANWDRNTEAFF. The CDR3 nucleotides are TGCAGCGCGAACTGGGACAGGAACACTGAAGCTTTCTTT.

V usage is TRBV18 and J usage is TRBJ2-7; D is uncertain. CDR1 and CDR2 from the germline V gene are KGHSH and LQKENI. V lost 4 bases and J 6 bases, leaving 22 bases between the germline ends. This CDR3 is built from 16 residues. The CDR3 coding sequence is TGTGCCAGCTCACAAGGAATTGCGTCTCTTAGAGGCGAGCAGTACTTC. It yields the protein CASSQGIASLRGEQYF.

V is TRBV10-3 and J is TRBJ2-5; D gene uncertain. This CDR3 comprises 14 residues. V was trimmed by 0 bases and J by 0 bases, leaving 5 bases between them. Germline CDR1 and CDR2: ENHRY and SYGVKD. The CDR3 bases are TGTGCCATCAGTGAGTCCGGGTACCAAGAGACCCAGTACTTC. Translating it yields CAISESGYQETQYF.

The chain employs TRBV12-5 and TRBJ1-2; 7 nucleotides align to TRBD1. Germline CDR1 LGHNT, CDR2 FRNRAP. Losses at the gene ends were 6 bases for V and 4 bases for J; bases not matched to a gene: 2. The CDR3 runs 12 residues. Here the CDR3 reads CASGSGGYGYTF. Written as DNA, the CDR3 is TGTGCTAGTGGATCAGGGGGCTATGGCTACACCTTC.

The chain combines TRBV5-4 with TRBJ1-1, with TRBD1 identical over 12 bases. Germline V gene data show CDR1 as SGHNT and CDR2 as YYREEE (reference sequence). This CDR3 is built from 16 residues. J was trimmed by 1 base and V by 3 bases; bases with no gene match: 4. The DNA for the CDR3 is TGTGCCAGCAGCTATGGGACAGGGGGCACGAACACTGAAGCTTTCTTT. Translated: CASSYGTGGTNTEAFF.

Here the CDR3 DNA reads TGTGCCAGCTCACCCCAACAGGGGGGTAGCACTGAAGCTTTCTTT. As protein: CASSPQQGGSTEAFF. V gene TRBV18 combines with J gene TRBJ1-1, with 8 bases fitting TRBD1. J gave up 4 bases and V 3 bases, and 7 bases lay outside the gene matches. Germline-derived CDR1 and CDR2 are KGHSH and LQKENI. CDR3 length equals 15 residues. The full variable domain, with the rest looked up from reference TRBV18 and TRBJ1-1, is NAGVMQNPRHLVRRRGQEARLRCSPMKGHSHVYWYRQLPEEGLKFMVYLQKENIIDESGMPKERFSAEFPKEGPSILRIQQVVRGDSAAYFCASSPQQGGSTEAFFGQGTRLTVV.

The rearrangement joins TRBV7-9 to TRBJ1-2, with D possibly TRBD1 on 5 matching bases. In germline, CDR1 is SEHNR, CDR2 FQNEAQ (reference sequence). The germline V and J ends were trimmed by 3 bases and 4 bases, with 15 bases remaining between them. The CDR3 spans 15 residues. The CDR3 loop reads CASSFKSGIPYGYTF. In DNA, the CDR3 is TGTGCCAGCAGCTTCAAGTCAGGGATTCCCTATGGCTACACCTTC. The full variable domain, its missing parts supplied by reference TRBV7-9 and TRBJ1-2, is DTGVSQNPRHKITKRGQNVTFRCDPISEHNRLYWYRQTLGQGPEFLTYFQNEAQLEKSRLLSDRFSAERPKGSFSTLEIQRTEQGDSAMYLCASSFKSGIPYGYTFGSGTRLTVV.

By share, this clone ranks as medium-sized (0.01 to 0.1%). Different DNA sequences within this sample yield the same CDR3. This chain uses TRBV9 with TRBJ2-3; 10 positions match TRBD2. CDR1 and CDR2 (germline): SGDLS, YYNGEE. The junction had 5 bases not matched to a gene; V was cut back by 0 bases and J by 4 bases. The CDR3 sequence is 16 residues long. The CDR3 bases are TGTGCCAGCAGCGTAGAAAGCGGGGGGGCTTCAGATACGCAGTATTTT. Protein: CASSVESGGASDTQYF.

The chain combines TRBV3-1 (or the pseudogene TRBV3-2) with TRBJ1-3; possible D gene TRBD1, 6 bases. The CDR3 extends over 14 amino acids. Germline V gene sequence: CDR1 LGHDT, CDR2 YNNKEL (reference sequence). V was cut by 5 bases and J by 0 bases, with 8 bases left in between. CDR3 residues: CASSEDSSGNTIYF. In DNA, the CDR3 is TGTGCCAGCAGCGAGGACAGCTCTGGAAACACCATATATTTT.

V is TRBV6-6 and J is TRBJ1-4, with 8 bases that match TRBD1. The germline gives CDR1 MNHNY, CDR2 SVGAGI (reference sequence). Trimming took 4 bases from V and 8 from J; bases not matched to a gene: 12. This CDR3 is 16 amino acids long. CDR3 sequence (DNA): TGTGCCAGCAGTTCAGCCTGGACAGGGCCTGGGGAAAAACTGTTTTTT. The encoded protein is CASSSAWTGPGEKLFF.